Following are 3 T cell receptor beta chains from one sample sequenced in a study of T cells expressing NK-cell markers. Following a re-call of the 5' RACE reads, TCRdb has one entry per CDR3 protein and lacks DNA. This listing includes a few hundred thousand distinct CDR3 sequences. The sequencing input was blood T cells: a sorted CD56 or NKG2C T cell subset, CD4+ or CD8+ T cells, or bulk PBMC T cells (not recorded which). The receptors come from a man between 18 and 35 years old in good health.

This sequence joins TRBV4-1 and TRBJ2-1. The CDR3 is 15 residues long. Looked up from germline, CDR1 is MGHRA and CDR2 is YSYEKL. CDR3 sequence reads: CASSSKGSSYNEQFF.

The rearrangement joins TRBV4-2 to TRBJ1-4; TCRdb calls TRBD1, which cannot be checked without DNA. The CDR3 extends over 20 amino acids. CDR1 LGHNA and CDR2 YNFKEQ come from the germline V gene. The CDR3 protein is CASSQALEPQGSARGEKLFF.

The CDR3 sequence: CATSRDRGTPGELFF. V is TRBV15 and J is TRBJ2-2; the D call from TCRdb, TRBD1, cannot be confirmed without DNA. The CDR3 is made up of 15 amino acids. Germline CDR1 and CDR2: LNHNV and YYDKDF (reference sequence). Full variable domain (missing parts from reference TRBV15 and TRBJ2-2): DAMVIQNPRYQVTQFGKPVTLSCSQTLNHNVMYWYQQKSSQAPKLLFHYYDKDFNNEADTPDNFQSRRPNTSFCFLDIRSPGLGDTAMYLCATSRDRGTPGELFFGEGSRLTVL.